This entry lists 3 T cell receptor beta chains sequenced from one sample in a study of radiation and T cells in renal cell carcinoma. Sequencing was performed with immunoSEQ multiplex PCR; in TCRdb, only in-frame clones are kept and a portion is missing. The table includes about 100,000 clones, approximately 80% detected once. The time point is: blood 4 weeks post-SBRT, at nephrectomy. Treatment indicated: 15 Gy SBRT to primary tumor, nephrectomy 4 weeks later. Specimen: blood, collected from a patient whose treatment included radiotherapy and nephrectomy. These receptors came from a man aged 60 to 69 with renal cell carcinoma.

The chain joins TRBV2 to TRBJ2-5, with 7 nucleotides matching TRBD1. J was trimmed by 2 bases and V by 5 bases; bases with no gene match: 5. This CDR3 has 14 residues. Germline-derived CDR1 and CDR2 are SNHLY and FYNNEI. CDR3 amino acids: CASSWGRGQETQYF. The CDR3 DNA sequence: TGTGCCAGCAGTTGGGGCAGGGGGCAAGAGACCCAGTACTTC.

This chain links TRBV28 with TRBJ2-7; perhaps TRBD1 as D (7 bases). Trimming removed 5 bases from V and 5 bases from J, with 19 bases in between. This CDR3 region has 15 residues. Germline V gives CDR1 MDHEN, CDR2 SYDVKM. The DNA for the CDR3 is TGTGCCAGCAGTCCAGGGGGGAGTTTAGCCCACGAGCAGTACTTC. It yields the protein CASSPGGSLAHEQYF.

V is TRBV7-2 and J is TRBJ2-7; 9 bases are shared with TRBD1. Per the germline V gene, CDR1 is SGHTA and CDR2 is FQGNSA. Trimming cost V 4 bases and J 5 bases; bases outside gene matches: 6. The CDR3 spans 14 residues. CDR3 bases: TGTGCCAGCAGCTCTGGGACAGGGTTGAACGAGCAGTACTTC. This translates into CASSSGTGLNEQYF.